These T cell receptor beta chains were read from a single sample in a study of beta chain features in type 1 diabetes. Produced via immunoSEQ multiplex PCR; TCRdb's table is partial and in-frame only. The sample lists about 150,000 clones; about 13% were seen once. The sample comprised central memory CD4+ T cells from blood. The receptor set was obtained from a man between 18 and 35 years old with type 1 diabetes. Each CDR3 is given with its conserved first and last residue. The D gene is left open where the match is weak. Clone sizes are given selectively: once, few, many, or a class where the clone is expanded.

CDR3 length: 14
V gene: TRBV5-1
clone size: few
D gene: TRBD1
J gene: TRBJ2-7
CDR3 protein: CASSPSTGVYEQYF
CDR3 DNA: TGCGCCAGCAGCCCGTCGACAGGGGTTTACGAGCAGTACTTC

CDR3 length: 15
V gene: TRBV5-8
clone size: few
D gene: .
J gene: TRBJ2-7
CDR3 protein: CASSLVQGGAASGYF
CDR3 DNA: TGTGCCAGCAGCTTGGTTCAGGGTGGAGCAGCGAGCGGTTACTTC

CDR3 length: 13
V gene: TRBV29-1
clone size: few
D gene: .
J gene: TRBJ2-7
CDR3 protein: CSAQDGGSYEQYF
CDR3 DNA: TGCAGCGCCCAGGACGGAGGCTCCTACGAGCAGTACTTC

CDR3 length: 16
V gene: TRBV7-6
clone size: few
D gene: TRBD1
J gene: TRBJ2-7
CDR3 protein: CASSPPAGTGNYEQYF
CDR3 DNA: TGTGCCAGCAGCCCGCCAGCCGGGACAGGTAACTACGAGCAGTACTTC

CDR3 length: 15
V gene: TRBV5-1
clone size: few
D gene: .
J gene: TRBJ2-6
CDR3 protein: CASSLQGPGANVLTF
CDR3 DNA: TGCGCCAGCAGCTTACAGGGTCCCGGGGCCAACGTCCTGACTTTC

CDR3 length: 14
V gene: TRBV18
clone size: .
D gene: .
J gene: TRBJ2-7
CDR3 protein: CASSRGNPSNEQYF
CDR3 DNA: TGTGCCAGCTCAAGAGGTAATCCGAGCAACGAGCAGTACTTC

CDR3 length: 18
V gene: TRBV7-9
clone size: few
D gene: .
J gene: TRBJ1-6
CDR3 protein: CASSLAHTAQGHNSPLHF
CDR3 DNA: TGTGCCAGCAGCTTAGCCCACACCGCGCAGGGGCATAATTCACCCCTCCACTTT

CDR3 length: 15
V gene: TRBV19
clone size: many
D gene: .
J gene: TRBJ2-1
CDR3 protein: CASTSQAGSYNEQFF
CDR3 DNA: TGTGCCAGTACCAGCCAGGCCGGCTCCTACAATGAGCAGTTCTTC

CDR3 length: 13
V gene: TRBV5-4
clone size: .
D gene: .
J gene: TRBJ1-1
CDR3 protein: CASSLQENTEAFF
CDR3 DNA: TGTGCCAGCAGCTTGCAAGAGAACACTGAAGCTTTCTTT

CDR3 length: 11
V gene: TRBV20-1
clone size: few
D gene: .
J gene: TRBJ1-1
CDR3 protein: CSAGGGTEAFF
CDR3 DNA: TGCAGTGCAGGGGGAGGGACTGAAGCTTTCTTT

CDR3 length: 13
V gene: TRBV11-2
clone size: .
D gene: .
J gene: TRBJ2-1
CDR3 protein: CASSEIGRGEQFF
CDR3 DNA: TGTGCCAGCAGCGAAATTGGGCGGGGTGAGCAGTTCTTC

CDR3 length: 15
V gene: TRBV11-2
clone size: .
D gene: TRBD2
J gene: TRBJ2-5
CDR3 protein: CASSSHSGGGETQYF
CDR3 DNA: TGTGCCAGCAGTTCCCATAGCGGGGGCGGGGAGACCCAGTACTTC

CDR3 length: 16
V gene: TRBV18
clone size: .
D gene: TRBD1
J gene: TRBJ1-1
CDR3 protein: CASSPRDRGMNTEAFF
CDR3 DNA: TGTGCCAGCTCACCACGGGACAGGGGAATGAACACTGAAGCTTTCTTT

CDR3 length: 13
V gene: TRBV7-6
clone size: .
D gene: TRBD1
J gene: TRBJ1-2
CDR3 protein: CASSLAPGQGYTF
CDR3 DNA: TGTGCCAGCAGCTTAGCCCCGGGACAGGGATACACCTTC

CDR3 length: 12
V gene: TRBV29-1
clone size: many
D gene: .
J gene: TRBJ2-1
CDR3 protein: CSVSHSMNEQFF
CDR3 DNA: TGCAGCGTATCCCATTCGATGAATGAGCAGTTCTTC

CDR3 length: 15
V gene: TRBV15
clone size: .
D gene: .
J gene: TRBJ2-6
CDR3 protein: CATSRRQPGANVLTF
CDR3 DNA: TGTGCCACGTCCAGGAGGCAGCCTGGGGCCAACGTCCTGACTTTC

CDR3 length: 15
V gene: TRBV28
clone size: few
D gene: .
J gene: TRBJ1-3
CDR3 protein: CASSLPGTGGNTIYF
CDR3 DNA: TGTGCCAGCAGTTTACCCGGGACGGGGGGAAACACCATATATTTT

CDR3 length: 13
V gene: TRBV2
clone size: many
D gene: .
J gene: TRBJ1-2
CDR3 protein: CASSPDGPYGYTF
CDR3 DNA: TGTGCCAGCTCTCCCGACGGGCCCTATGGCTACACCTTC

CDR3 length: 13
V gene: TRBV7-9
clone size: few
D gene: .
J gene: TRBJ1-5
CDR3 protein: CASSLAPVEPQHF
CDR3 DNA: TGTGCCAGCAGCTTAGCCCCGGTGGAGCCCCAGCATTTT

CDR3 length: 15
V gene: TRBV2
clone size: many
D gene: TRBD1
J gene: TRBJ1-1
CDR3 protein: CASSDKLGQGTEAFF
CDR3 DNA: TGTGCCAGCAGTGATAAGCTGGGACAGGGCACTGAAGCTTTCTTT

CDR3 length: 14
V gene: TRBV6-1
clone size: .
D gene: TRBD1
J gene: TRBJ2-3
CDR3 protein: CASSAGQSTDTQYF
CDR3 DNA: TGTGCCAGCAGTGCGGGACAGAGCACAGATACGCAGTATTTT

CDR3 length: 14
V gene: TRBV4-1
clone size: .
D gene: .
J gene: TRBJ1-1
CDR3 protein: CASSQVNGFTEAFF
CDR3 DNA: TGCGCCAGCAGCCAAGTGAACGGATTCACTGAAGCTTTCTTT

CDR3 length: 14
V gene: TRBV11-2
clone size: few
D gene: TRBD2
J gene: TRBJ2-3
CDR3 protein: CASSYSGTSNTQYF
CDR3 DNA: TGTGCCAGCAGTTATTCCGGGACTAGCAATACGCAGTATTTT

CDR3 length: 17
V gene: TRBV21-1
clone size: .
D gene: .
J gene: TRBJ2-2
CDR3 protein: CASSEGRAAKNTGELFF
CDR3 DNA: TGTGCCAGCAGCGAAGGGCGGGCCGCTAAGAACACCGGGGAGCTGTTTTTT

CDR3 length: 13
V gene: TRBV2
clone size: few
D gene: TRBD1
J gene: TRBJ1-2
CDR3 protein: CASSVGQEVGYTF
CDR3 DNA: TGTGCCAGCAGTGTCGGACAGGAGGTTGGCTACACCTTC

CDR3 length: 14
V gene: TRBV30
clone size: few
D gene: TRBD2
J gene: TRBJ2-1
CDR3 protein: CAWSVHERDNEQFF
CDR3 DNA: TGTGCCTGGAGTGTACACGAGCGGGATAATGAGCAGTTCTTC

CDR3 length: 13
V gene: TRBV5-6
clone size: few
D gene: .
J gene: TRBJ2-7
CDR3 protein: CASSGGPDYEQYF
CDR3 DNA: TGTGCCAGCAGCGGGGGGCCCGACTACGAGCAGTACTTC

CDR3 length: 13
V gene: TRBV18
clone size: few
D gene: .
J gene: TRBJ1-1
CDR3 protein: CASSPSGVTEAFF
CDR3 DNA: TGTGCCAGCTCACCATCAGGGGTCACTGAAGCTTTCTTT

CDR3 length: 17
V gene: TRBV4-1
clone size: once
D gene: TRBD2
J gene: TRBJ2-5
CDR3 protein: CASSQTSGGLLQETQYF
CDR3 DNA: TGCGCCAGCAGCCAGACTAGCGGGGGGTTACTCCAAGAGACCCAGTACTTC

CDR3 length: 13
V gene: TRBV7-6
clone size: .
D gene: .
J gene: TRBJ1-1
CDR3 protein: CASSRVMNTEAFF
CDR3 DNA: TGTGCCAGCAGCAGGGTAATGAACACTGAAGCTTTCTTT

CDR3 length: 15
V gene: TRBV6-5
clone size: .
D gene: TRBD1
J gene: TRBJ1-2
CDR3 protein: CASSRPGTENYGYTF
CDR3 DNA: TGTGCCAGCAGCCGACCCGGGACAGAAAACTATGGCTACACCTTC

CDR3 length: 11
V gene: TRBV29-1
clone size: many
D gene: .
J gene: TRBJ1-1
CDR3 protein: CSVEGVSGAFF
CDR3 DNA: TGCAGCGTGGAGGGGGTTTCAGGGGCTTTCTTT

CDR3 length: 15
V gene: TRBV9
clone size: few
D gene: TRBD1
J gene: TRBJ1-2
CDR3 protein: CASSPMDRESYGYTF
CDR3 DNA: TGTGCCAGCAGCCCAATGGACAGGGAGTCATATGGCTACACCTTC

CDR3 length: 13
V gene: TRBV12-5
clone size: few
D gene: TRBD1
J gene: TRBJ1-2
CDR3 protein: CASGLTGGLGYTF
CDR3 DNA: TGTGCTAGTGGGCTGACAGGGGGTCTTGGCTACACCTTC

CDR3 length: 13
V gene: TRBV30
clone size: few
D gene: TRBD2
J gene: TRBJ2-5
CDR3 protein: CAWSSGGAETQYF
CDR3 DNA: TGTGCCTGGAGTAGCGGGGGGGCCGAGACCCAGTACTTC

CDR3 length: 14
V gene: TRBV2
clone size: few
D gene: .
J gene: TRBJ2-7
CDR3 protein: CASSLQGGMSEQYF
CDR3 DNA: TGTGCCAGCAGTCTACAGGGAGGAATGAGCGAGCAGTACTTC

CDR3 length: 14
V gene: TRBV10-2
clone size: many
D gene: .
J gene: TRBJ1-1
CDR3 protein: CASSEPGMNTEAFF
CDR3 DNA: TGCGCCAGCAGTGAGCCAGGCATGAACACTGAAGCTTTCTTT

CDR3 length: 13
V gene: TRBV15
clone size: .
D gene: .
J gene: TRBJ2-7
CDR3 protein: CATSRDPKYEQYF
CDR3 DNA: TGTGCCACCAGCAGAGATCCTAAATACGAGCAGTACTTC

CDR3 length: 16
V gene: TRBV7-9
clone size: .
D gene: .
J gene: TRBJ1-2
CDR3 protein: CASLGGKGRPSYGYTF
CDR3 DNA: TGTGCCAGCTTAGGTGGGAAGGGGAGGCCGTCCTATGGCTACACCTTC

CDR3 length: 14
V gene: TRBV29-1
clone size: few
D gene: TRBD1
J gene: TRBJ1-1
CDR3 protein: CSAKPGTGNTEAFF
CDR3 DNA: TGCAGCGCCAAACCCGGGACAGGGAACACTGAAGCTTTCTTT

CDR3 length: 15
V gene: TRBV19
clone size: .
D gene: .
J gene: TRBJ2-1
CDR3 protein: CASSLGVESHNEQFF
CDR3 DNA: TGTGCCAGTAGTCTTGGCGTTGAGTCGCACAATGAGCAGTTCTTC

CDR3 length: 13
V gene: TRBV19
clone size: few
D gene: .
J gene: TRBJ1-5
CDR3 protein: CASTSYGDQPQHF
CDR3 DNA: TGTGCCAGTACCTCATATGGAGACCAGCCCCAGCATTTT

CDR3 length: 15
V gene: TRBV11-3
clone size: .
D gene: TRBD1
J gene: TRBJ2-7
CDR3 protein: CASSLGQASSYEQYF
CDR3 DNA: TGTGCCAGCAGCTTGGGACAGGCCAGCTCCTACGAGCAGTACTTC

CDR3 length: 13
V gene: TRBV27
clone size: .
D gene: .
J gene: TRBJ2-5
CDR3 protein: CASSLKYQETQYF
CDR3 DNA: TGTGCCAGCAGTTTAAAGTACCAAGAGACCCAGTACTTC

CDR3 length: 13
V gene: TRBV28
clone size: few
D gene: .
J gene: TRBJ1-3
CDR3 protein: CASKKDSGNTIYF
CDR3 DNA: TGTGCCAGTAAGAAAGACTCTGGAAACACCATATATTTT

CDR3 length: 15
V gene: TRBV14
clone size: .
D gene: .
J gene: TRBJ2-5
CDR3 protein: CASSLLQGAQETQYF
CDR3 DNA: TGTGCCAGCAGCCTCCTGCAAGGGGCCCAAGAGACCCAGTACTTC

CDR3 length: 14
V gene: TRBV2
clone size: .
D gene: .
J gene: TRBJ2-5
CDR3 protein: CASGLGASPETQYF
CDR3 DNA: TGTGCCAGCGGGCTGGGGGCTTCGCCAGAGACCCAGTACTTC

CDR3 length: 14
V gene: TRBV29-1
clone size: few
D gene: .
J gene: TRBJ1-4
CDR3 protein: CSGAAGGEGEKLFF
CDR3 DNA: TGCAGCGGTGCCGCGGGGGGTGAGGGCGAAAAACTGTTTTTT

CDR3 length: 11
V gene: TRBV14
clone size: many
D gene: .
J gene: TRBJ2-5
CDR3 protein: CASSQAEVQYF
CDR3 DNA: TGTGCCAGCAGCCAAGCGGAGGTCCAGTACTTC

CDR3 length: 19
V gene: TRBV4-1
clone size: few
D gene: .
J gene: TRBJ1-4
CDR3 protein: CASSHVSARPIATNEKLFF
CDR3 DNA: TGCGCCAGCAGCCACGTTTCCGCCAGGCCGATTGCAACTAATGAAAAACTGTTTTTT

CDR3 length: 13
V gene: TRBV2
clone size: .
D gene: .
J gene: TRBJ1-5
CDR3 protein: CASSEVWEQPQHF
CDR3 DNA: TGTGCCAGCAGTGAGGTGTGGGAACAGCCCCAGCATTTT

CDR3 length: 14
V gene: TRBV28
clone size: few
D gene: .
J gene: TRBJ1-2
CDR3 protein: CASSRTLGGYGYTF
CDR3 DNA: TGTGCCAGCAGTCGGACCCTAGGGGGGTATGGCTACACCTTC

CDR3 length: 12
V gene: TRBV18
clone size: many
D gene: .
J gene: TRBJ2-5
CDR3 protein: CASSPPGETQYF
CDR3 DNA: TGTGCCAGCTCACCCCCGGGAGAGACCCAGTACTTC

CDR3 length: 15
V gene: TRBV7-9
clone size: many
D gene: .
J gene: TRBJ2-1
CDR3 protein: CASSLGAGAVNEQFF
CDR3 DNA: TGTGCCAGCAGCTTAGGGGCGGGGGCCGTCAATGAGCAGTTCTTC